This T cell receptor beta chain was profiled in a study of blood T cell repertoires in COVID-19. Study at large: The United States, Italy and Spain were the sources of the acute and convalescent COVID-19 samples.

Sequenced by immunoSEQ multiplex PCR; TCRdb stores in-frame clones only, minus some. The sample lists around 300,000 clones; about nine tenths were seen once. The V and J ends lost 4 bases and 3 bases, in that order; junction bases with no gene match: 7. This CDR3 comprises 15 residues. Per the germline V gene, CDR1 is SQVTM and CDR2 is ANQGSEA. The chain links TRBV29-1 to TRBJ1-1, with TRBD1 identical over 11 bases. Input material: peripheral blood. This clonotype was sampled from a woman aged 30 to 39 with COVID-19, enrolled during active disease. CDR3 bases: TGCAGCGTTGGCCCCCGGACAGGGGGCTACACTGAAGCTTTCTTT. Translation: CSVGPRTGGYTEAFF.